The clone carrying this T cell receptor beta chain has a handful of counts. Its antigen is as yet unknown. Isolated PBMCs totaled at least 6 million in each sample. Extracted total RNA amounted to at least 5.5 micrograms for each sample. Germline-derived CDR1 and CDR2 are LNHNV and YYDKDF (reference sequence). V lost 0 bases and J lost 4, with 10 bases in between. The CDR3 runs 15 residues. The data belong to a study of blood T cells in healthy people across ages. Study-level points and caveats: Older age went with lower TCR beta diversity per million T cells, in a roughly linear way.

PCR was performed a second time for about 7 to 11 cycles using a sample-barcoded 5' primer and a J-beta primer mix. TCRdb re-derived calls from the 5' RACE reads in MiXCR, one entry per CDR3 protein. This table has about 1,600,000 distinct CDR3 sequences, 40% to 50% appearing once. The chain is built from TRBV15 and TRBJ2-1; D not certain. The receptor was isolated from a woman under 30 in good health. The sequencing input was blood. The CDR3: CATSRDVSSYNEQFF. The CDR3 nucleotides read TGTGCCACCAGCAGAGATGTAAGCTCTTACAATGAGCAGTTCTTC.